This record concerns one T cell receptor (beta chain) sequence. Its antigen is not identified. The sample is drawn from a study of beta chain features in type 1 diabetes. The CDR3 runs to 14 residues. The V gene's germline CDR1 is SNHLY and CDR2 FYNNEI. V was pared by 5 bases and J by 2 bases, with 12 bases between. Findings and limits, study-wide: When Type 1 diabetes patients were examined, their TCRB CDR3s proved moderately but significantly shorter in all four CD4+ subsets. cDNA-based sequencing might over-represent cells highly expressing TCR. Type 1 diabetes patients had VDJ junctions that carried fewer insertions and more deletions. It was not settled here whether HLA type affects TCRB rearrangement.

Every isolated RNA sample was fully reverse transcribed, so sequencing captured expressed TCRB transcripts. Method: immunoSEQ multiplex PCR; TCRdb's copy keeps in-frame clones and lacks some. The sample has over 65,000 clones; about 32% are singletons. Sequencing was carried out using stem cell memory CD4+ T cells from blood. V is TRBV2 and J is TRBJ1-1, with D maybe TRBD1 (6 bases). The sequence was obtained from a woman aged 18-35 years in good health. CDR3 loop: CASSPSRGNTEAFF. The CDR3 region has the DNA TGTGCCAGCAGTCCATCCAGGGGAAACACTGAAGCTTTCTTT.